The rows below give T cell receptor beta chains drawn from one sample of a study of T cell changes during pregnancy in multiple sclerosis. Libraries were prepared by immunoSEQ multiplex PCR; TCRdb keeps only in-frame clonotypes and omits some of them. The table shows 75,000 to 100,000 clones, with approximately 90% occurring only once. This sample comprised peripheral blood, obtained in the second trimester of pregnancy. Every receptor here comes from a female donor in good health, enrolled as a control in a pregnancy study. The CDR3 runs from the conserved cysteine through the conserved F or W. Each record gives: V gene, D gene, J gene, CDR3 DNA, CDR3 protein. The D gene is left open where the match is weak.

V: TRBV6-5
D: NA
J: TRBJ2-3
DNA: TGTGCCAGCGGGATGGGACTCCACACAGATACGCAGTATTTT
CDR3: CASGMGLHTDTQYF

V: TRBV6-1
D: TRBD1
J: TRBJ2-2
DNA: TGTGCCAGCAGTGGACAGGGTTTGAGGGAGCTGTTTTTT
CDR3: CASSGQGLRELFF

V: TRBV7-9
D: NA
J: TRBJ1-1
DNA: TGTGCCAGCAGCCCCAACGTCGGCACTGAAGCTTTCTTT
CDR3: CASSPNVGTEAFF

V: TRBV5-8
D: NA
J: TRBJ2-3
DNA: TGTGCCAGCAGCTTCGTAGTCACAGATACGCAGTATTTT
CDR3: CASSFVVTDTQYF

V: TRBV5-8
D: NA
J: TRBJ1-1
DNA: TGTGCCAGCAGCTTTGGACCCCCTCGGGAGACTGAAGCTTTCTTT
CDR3: CASSFGPPRETEAFF

V: TRBV27
D: TRBD2
J: TRBJ2-1
DNA: TGTGCCAGCAGTCCACCGGGATGGCGGCTAGCGGGGGACAATGAGCAGTTCTTC
CDR3: CASSPPGWRLAGDNEQFF

V: TRBV4-2
D: TRBD2
J: TRBJ2-1
DNA: TGTGCCAGCAGCCTTTCCGGGGGAGGGGCCGGGAGTAATGAGCAGTTCTTC
CDR3: CASSLSGGGAGSNEQFF

V: TRBV4-2
D: NA
J: TRBJ1-5
DNA: TGTGCCAGCAGCCAAGATCTCGGTCAGCCCCAGCATTTT
CDR3: CASSQDLGQPQHF

V: TRBV7-9
D: NA
J: TRBJ1-6
DNA: TGTGCCAGCAGCTTTCAGGTGGGGAGACAAGCCGCTAATTCACCCCTCCACTTT
CDR3: CASSFQVGRQAANSPLHF

V: TRBV7-9
D: TRBD1
J: TRBJ1-2
DNA: TGTGCCAGCAGCTTCGGACAGGGTGACGGCTACACCTTC
CDR3: CASSFGQGDGYTF

V: TRBV25-1
D: NA
J: TRBJ1-1
DNA: TGTGCCAGCAGTGAAATTGGGGTGGGGGCCACTGAAGCTTTCTTT
CDR3: CASSEIGVGATEAFF

V: TRBV11-3
D: TRBD1
J: TRBJ2-6
DNA: TGTGCCAGCAGCGCCCGGGACAGACTTAGTAGGGCCAACGTCCTGACTTTC
CDR3: CASSARDRLSRANVLTF